This TCR beta chain stems from a study of radiotherapy plus CTLA-4 blockade in lung cancer. Whole-study context: Objective responses were recorded in 15% to 20% of patients, with disease control recorded in approximately 34%.

To note about this clone: Its antigen is not identified.

It was focal radiation plus CTLA-4 blockade with ipilimumab that patients with chemo-refractory metastatic non-small-cell lung cancer received. The CDR3 loop spans 14 amino acids. Germline V CDR1 and CDR2: MNHNY, SVGAGI (reference sequence). The V gene lost 0 bases and the J gene lost 1 base, with 6 bases spanning the gap. The study, taken as a whole, reports: After radiotherapy and ipilimumab, tumor-derived clones expanded in peripheral blood.

Some clones are missing from TCRdb's copy, which holds only in-frame ones; the method was immunoSEQ multiplex PCR. The sample has 75,000 to 100,000 clones; under 85% are singletons. This rearrangement joins TRBV6-6 to TRBJ2-5; D is unresolved. Sequencing used peripheral blood, obtained from a patient treated with radiotherapy plus ipilimumab. This TCR was recovered from a human donor with non-small cell lung cancer who had a partial response to radiotherapy plus ipilimumab. Some clones in this sample may be carry-over from other donors' samples. The CDR3 bases are TGTGCCAGCAGTTACTCCACTACCCAAGAGACCCAGTACTTC. This encodes CASSYSTTQETQYF.